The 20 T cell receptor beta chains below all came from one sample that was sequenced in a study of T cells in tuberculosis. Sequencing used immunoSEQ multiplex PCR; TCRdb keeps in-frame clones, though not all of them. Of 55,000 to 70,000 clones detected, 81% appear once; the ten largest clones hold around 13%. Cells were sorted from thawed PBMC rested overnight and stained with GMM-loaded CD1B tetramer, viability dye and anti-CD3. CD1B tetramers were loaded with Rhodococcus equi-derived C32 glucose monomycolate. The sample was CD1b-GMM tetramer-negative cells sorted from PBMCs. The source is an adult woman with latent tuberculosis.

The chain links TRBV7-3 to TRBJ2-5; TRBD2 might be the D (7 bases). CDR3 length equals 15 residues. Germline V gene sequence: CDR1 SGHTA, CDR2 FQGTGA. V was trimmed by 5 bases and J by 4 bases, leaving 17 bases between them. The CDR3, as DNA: TGTGCCAGCAGCCGACTGGGGGGCGGGGGAGAGACCCAGTACTTC. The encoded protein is CASSRLGGGGETQYF.

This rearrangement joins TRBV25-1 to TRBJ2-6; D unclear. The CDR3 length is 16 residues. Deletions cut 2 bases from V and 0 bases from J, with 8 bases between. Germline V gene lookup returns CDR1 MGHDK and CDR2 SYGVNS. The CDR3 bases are TGTGCCAGCAGTGAAACAGTCTTCTCTGGGGCCAACGTCCTGACTTTC. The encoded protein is CASSETVFSGANVLTF.

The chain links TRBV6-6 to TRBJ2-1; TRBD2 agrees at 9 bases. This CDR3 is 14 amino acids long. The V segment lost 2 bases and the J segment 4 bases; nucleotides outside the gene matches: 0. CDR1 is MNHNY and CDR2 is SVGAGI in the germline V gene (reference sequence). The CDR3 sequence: CASSYGLAYNEQFF. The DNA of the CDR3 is TGTGCCAGCAGTTACGGACTAGCGTACAATGAGCAGTTCTTC.

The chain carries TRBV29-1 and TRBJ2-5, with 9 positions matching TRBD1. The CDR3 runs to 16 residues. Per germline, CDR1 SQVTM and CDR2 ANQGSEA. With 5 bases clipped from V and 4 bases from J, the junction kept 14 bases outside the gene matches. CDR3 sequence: CSVSLSGTGKGETQYF. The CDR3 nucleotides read TGCAGCGTTTCGCTCTCCGGGACAGGGAAGGGAGAGACCCAGTACTTC.

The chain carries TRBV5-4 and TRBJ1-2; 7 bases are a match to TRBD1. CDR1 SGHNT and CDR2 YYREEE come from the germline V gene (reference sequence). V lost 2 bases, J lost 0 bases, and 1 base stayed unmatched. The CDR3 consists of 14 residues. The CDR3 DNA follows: TGTGCCAGCAGCTTACAGGGGACTAACTATGGCTACACCTTC. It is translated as CASSLQGTNYGYTF.

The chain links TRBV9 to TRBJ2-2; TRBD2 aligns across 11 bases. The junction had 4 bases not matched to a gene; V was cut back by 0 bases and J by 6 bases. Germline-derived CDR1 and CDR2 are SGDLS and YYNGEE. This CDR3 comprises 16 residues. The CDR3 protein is CASSVGLAGWAGELFF. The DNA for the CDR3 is TGTGCCAGCAGCGTAGGACTAGCGGGGTGGGCCGGGGAGCTGTTTTTT.

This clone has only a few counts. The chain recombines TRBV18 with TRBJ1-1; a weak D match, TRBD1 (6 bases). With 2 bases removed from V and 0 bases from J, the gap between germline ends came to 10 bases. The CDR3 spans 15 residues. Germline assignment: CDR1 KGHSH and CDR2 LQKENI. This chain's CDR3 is CASSPDGQLNTEAFF. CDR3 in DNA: TGTGCCAGCTCACCAGACGGACAGCTGAACACTGAAGCTTTCTTT.

The CDR3 spells CASSLGSGGLDEQFF. The CDR3 DNA follows: TGTGCCAGCAGTTTGGGTAGCGGGGGGTTGGATGAGCAGTTCTTC. The gene calls are TRBV27 and TRBJ2-1; 10 nucleotides match TRBD2. The junction had 7 bases not matched to a gene; V was cut back by 3 bases and J by 8 bases. CDR1 MNHEY and CDR2 SMNVEV come from the germline V gene (reference sequence). The CDR3 spans 15 residues.

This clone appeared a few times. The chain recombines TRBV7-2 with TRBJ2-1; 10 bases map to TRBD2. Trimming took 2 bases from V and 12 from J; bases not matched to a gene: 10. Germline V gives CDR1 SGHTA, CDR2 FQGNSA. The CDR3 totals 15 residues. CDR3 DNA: TGTGCCAGCAGCTTAAAGGGGCTAGCGGGGGCCGGGCAGTTCTTC. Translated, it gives CASSLKGLAGAGQFF.

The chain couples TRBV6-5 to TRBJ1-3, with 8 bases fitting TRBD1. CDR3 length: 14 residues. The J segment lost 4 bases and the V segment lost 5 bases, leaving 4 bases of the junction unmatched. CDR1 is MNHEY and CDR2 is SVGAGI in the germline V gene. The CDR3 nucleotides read TGTGCCAGCAGTGCAGGGGGCGCAGGAAACACCATATATTTT. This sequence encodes CASSAGGAGNTIYF.

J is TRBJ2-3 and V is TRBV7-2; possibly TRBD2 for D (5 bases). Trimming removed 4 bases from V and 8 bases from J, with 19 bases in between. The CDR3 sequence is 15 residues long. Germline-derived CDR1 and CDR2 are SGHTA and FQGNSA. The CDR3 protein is CASSSSTIPRGTQYF. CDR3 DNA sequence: TGTGCCAGCAGCTCCTCGACTATTCCCCGGGGTACGCAGTATTTT.

The CDR3, as DNA: TGTGCCAGCAGCTTGGGAGGGATTAACACCGGGGAGCTGTTTTTT. Translated, it gives CASSLGGINTGELFF. The rearrangement links TRBV5-4 to TRBJ2-2; TRBD2 is a possible D gene (5 bases). CDR3 length: 15 residues. Germline CDR1 SGHNT, CDR2 YYREEE (reference sequence). V shed 0 bases and J shed 2 bases, with 8 bases lying between them.

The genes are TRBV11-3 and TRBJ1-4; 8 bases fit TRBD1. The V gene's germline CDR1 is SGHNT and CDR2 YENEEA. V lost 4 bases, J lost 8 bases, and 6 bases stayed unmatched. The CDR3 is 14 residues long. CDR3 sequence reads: CASSSDREGEKLFF. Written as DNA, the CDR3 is TGTGCCAGCAGCTCGGACAGGGAGGGGGAAAAACTGTTTTTT.

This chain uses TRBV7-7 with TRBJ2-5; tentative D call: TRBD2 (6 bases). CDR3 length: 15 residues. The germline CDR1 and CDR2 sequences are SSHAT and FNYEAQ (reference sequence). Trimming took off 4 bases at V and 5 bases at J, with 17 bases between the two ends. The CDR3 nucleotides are TGTGCCAGCAGCTCGGGGACTGGCCGCAGGGAGACCCAGTACTTC. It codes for CASSSGTGRRETQYF.

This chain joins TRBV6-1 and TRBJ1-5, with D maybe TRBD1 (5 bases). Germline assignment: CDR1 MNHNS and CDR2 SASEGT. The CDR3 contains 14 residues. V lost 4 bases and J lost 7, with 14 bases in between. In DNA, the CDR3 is TGTGCCAGCAGTGGGGTGGCAGGGTCACAGCCCCAGCATTTT. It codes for CASSGVAGSQPQHF.

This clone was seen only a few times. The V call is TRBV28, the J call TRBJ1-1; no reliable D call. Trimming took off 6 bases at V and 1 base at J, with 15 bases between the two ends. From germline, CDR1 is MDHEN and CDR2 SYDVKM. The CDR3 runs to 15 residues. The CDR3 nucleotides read TGTGCCAGCAGCCCCGGGGTGTCGGGGAACACTGAAGCTTTCTTT. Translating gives CASSPGVSGNTEAFF.

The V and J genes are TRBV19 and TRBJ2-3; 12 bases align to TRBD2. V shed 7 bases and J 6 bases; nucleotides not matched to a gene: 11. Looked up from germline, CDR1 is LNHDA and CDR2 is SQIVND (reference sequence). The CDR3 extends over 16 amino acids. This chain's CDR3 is CASILRLAGVQDTQYF. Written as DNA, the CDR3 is TGTGCCAGTATTCTGAGACTAGCGGGAGTACAGGATACGCAGTATTTT.

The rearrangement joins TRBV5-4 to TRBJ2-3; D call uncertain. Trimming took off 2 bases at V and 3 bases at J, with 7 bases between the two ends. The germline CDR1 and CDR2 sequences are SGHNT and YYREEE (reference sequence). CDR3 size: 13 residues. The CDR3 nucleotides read TGTGCCAGCAGCTTACACGTGACAGATACGCAGTATTTT. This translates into CASSLHVTDTQYF.

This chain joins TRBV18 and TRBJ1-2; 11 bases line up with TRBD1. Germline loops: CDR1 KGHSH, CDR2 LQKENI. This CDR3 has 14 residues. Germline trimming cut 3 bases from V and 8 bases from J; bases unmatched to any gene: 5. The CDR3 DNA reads TGTGCCAGCTCACCCATGGACAGGGGGCAGGGCTACACCTTC. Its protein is CASSPMDRGQGYTF.

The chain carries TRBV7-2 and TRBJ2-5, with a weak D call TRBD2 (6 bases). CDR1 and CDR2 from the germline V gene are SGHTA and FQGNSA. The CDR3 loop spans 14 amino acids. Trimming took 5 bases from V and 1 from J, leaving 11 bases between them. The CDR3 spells CASSPGLRQETQYF. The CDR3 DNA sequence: TGTGCCAGCAGCCCGGGACTCCGCCAAGAGACCCAGTACTTC.